The entry below gives a single TCR beta chain sequence along with its context. In its sample, this clone was seen once. This clone's antigen is unknown. Base qualities were left out, and no much larger clone turns up one base away. This entry belongs to a study of T cell changes during pregnancy in multiple sclerosis (dated by TCRdb to the late 2010s). Study-wide context: The study examined how the T cell repertoire changed over the course of pregnancy in women with multiple sclerosis.

Library prep was done by the immunoSEQ multiplex PCR assay. Not all clones reach the TCRdb copy of this immuneACCESS table, which keeps in-frame sequences only. Checked studies attribute under half of the gap to unresolved V genes and leave the rest unexplained. The sample contains about 77,000 clones, 89% of them found a single time. Approximately 1.9% of the sample is held by the ten biggest clonotypes. V sheds 0 bases and J sheds 0 bases, leaving 7 bases between their ends. The germline V gene encodes CDR1 SGDLS and CDR2 YYNGEE. Counted from cysteine to phenylalanine, this CDR3 has 15 amino acids. Only the CDR3 DNA stays, 45 bases, in frame from base 1.

The chain links TRBV9 with TRBJ1-3; the D gene is not confidently resolved. The clonotype was recovered from a female donor with multiple sclerosis, enrolled in a pregnancy study. The sample was peripheral blood, taken before pregnancy. CDR3 reads: CASSVGGVSGNTIYF. The DNA sequence is TGTGCCAGCAGCGTAGGTGGAGTCTCTGGAAACACCATATATTTT.